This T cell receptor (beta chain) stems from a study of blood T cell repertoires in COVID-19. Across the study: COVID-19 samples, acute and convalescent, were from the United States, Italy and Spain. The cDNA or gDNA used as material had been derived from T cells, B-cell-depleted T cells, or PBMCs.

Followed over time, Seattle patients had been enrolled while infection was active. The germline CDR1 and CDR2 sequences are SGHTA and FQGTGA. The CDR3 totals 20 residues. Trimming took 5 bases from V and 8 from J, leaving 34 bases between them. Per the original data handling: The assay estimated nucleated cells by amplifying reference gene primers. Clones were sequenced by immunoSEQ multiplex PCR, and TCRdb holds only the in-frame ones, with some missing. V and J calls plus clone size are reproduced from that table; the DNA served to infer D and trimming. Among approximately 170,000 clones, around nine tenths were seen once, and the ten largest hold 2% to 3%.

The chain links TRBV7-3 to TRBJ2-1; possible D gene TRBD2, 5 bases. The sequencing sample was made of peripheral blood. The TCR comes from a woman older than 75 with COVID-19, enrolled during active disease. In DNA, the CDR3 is TGTGCCAGCAGCCCATCACCACGAATCGGTCTAGCCCAACTTCGCGATGAGCAGTTCTTC. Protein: CASSPSPRIGLAQLRDEQFF.